This record looks at one T cell receptor beta chain sequence and its context. The antigen is unknown. V was trimmed by 3 bases and J by 6 bases, leaving 12 bases between them. Per germline, CDR1 LNHDA and CDR2 SQIVND (reference sequence). This CDR3 region has 14 residues. Samples were taken at baseline and on day 1 of cycles 4 and 7. The repertoire was sequenced with immunoSEQ multiplex PCR; TCRdb's copy has only in-frame clones and lacks some. Of about 80,000 clones listed, more than 90% are singletons. The source of the sample is a study of OX40 agonist ivuxolimab in advanced cancers. Study as a whole: Ivuxolimab is an agonistic anti-OX40 (CD134) antibody, and patients were treated with it. Treatment received earlier with anti-PD-1, anti-PD-L1 or anti-CTLA-4 agents was allowed, and under 50% had some.

Study results and limitations: Patients who responded partially at 0.1-3.0 mg/kg showed clonal expansion ranking among the lowest.

The source is an adult with an advanced solid tumor such as melanoma, head and neck, liver or kidney cancer. V and J are TRBV19 and TRBJ2-1, with D possibly being TRBD1 (6 bases). Here the sequenced sample was CD4+ or CD8+ T cells sorted from blood, taken in a trial of the OX40 agonist ivuxolimab. The CDR3 DNA reads TGTGCCAGTAGTATTGCGGACAGCCTCAATGAGCAGTTCTTC. Protein: CASSIADSLNEQFF.